This entry is about one T cell receptor (beta chain). Its antigen is still unknown. One base away there is no much larger clone; base qualities are not given. The source of the sample is a study of T cells in Graves' hyperthyroidism and ophthalmopathy (dated by TCRdb to the late 2010s). Background for the entire study: Peripheral blood was collected at initial diagnosis, before any treatment. TCR V-J signatures able to tell the groups apart were searched for in a discovery cohort of 90 to 100 patients, of whom under 45 had Graves' ophthalmopathy and roughly 58 had stable Graves' hyperthyroidism. Prospective prediction of ophthalmopathy was tested in an independent validation cohort consisting of about 20 hyperthyroidism patients and approximately 16 patients who later progressed to ophthalmopathy. For training and testing, the 100 or so patients in the discovery cohort were randomly divided in a 7:3 ratio. The study also compared thyroid tissue and blood T-cell repertoires from 5 to 7 Graves' hyperthyroidism patients. Once sampling was done, hyperthyroidism patients were given methimazole at a starting dose of 30 mg daily, whereas ophthalmopathy patients were given high-dose intravenous methylprednisolone. According to the paper, TCR Vbeta CDR3 sequencing was carried out on 135 peripheral blood samples, which came from under 50 ophthalmopathy, roughly 75 hyperthyroidism and approximately 17 progressor patients. What the research found in general, with its limitations: Sample size was not statistically predetermined, and blinding of investigators to group allocation was not performed. During validation, the model predicted progression to ophthalmopathy a median of roughly six months ahead of onset, with around 65% sensitivity and roughly 72% specificity. A model built on a 13 V-J signature distinguished ophthalmopathy from stable hyperthyroidism, reaching around 88% sensitivity and 81.08% specificity in cross-validation and 80%/75% in testing. Blood samples also contained most of the expanded thyroid clonotypes (frequency above 0.001), which suggests that blood repertoires may reflect thyroid immune responses.

CDR1 MNHNS and CDR2 SASEGT are derived from the germline V gene. From the cysteine through the phenylalanine, the CDR3 covers 13 amino acids. This entry keeps only the CDR3 DNA: 39 bases, framed from base 1. V and J lose 3 bases and 5 bases, and a span of 10 bases separates them. The TCR beta CDR3 regions were amplified from the RNA transcripts. The TCR CDR3 was subjected to a first round of RT-PCR using the HTBI primer set and the Qiagen OneStep RT-PCR kit. The libraries were constructed in a second round of multiplex PCR and then size-selected and purified. Libraries were sequenced paired-end with 100 bp reads on an Illumina HiSeq2000. As for how the authors treated the data: SOAPnuke was used to process the raw data, removing reads that contained adapters or uncalled bases, had a mean Phred below 15, or lacked an exact match to the constant primer or identifier. COPE v1.2.5 was used to merge the high-quality paired reads, and each unique nucleotide sequence was defined as a clonotype. MiTCR v1.1 was used to align clonotypes to the IMGT TRBV, TRBD and TRBJ reference segments. The analysis included only V-J combinations with a frequency above 0.0001, which together covered 99% to 99.2% of the repertoires. The TCS score was defined as the ratio of F50 (clonal expansion) to E x V (chaos), calculated using BLOSUM62-based TCRdist between CDR3 peptides within each V-J. Welch's t-statistics and random forest reduced roughly 530 V-J features to roughly 13, which were used in a naive Bayes classifier (R e1071). TCRdb applied fastp at Q25 and MiXCR to the public reads, then kept only in-frame beta chains. Rows are unified per CDR3 protein, each entry keeping the most common DNA and genes. In this record, the V and J calls reflect TCRdb's handling and not the investigators' own analysis. The sample profile shows 500,000 to 750,000 distinct CDR3 sequences; around a sixth of them were found once. The ten largest clones represent approximately 7% of the sample.

Stable Graves' hyperthyroidism was defined as no progression to ophthalmopathy during 18 months of follow-up. Hyperthyroidism patients were aged 18 to 65 years and newly diagnosed, with disease duration of less than 2 months. The study excluded patients with uncontrolled infections, other autoimmune diseases, pregnancy or lactation. Clinical symptoms, serum thyroxine and TRAb, thyroid ultrasound, and orbital computed tomography formed the basis for the diagnoses. PBMCs were isolated from more than 9 ml of fresh peripheral blood by Ficoll-Paque density gradient centrifugation. Total RNA was extracted with Trizol reagent, and quality was checked on an Agilent 2100 Bioanalyzer.

Here the chain combines TRBV6-1 and TRBJ2-5; no confident D gene assignment can be made. The sequenced sample consisted of blood. The source of this sequence is a woman younger than 45 with Graves' hyperthyroidism. The DNA reads as follows: TGTGCCAGCAGTGAGGGGTACGGGGAGACCCAGTACTTC. Translated, this gives CASSEGYGETQYF.